These 3 T cell receptor beta chains share one sample of origin, sequenced in a study of T cells in Graves' hyperthyroidism and ophthalmopathy. The source material, RNA transcripts, was used to amplify TCR beta CDR3 regions. The TCR CDR3 was amplified in a first-round RT-PCR using the HTBI primer set. TCRdb ran MiXCR on the multiplex PCR reads and lists one entry per CDR3 protein. The table has a few hundred thousand distinct CDR3 sequences, around 42% seen once; the top ten hold 7.5% to 8.5%. The sample comprised peripheral blood or thyroid tissue (not recorded which). These receptors came from a woman under 30 with Graves' hyperthyroidism.

Ten or more counts support this clonotype. V and J are TRBV4-2 and TRBJ1-4; no firm D call. The germline gives CDR1 LGHNA, CDR2 YNFKEQ. The length of the CDR3 is 16 residues. Trimming took 4 bases from V and 8 from J, leaving 20 bases between them. DNA for the CDR3: TGTGCCAGCAGCCCCGCCGGAGGGTTCGCCTTCGAAAAACTGTTTTTT. Its protein product is CASSPAGGFAFEKLFF.

Remarks on this clonotype: A much larger clone differs from this one at a single base, so this may be a read error. CDR3 amino acids: CVSSSHGGAGEQYF. The CDR3 nucleotides read TGTGTCAGCAGTTCACACGGGGGGGCAGGCGAGCAGTACTTC. V is TRBV2 and J is TRBJ2-7; TRBD2 agrees at 8 bases. CDR1 and CDR2 from the germline V gene are SNHLY and FYNNEI. The CDR3 has 14 residues.

This rearrangement joins TRBV2 to TRBJ2-5, with 10 bases matching TRBD2. This CDR3 contains 13 residues. Per germline, CDR1 SNHLY and CDR2 FYNNEI. CDR3 residues: CARDPSGSETQYF. CDR3 nucleotides: TGTGCTAGAGATCCTAGCGGGAGTGAGACCCAGTACTTC.